The source of this T cell receptor (beta chain) is a study of shared clonotypes between healthy human individuals. Study-level results: Sharing across several donors was seen in around 5.1% of naive CD4 clonotypes. Rarefaction gave evidence that sorted-subset sequencing remained incomplete despite large depth.

This clone has a single count. The antigen is unknown. Naive-designated CD8 cells lacked CD45RO, were positively enriched for CCR7, and omitted terminally differentiated effector memory CD45RA+ cells. Original handling: ImmunoSEQ supplied junction-only sequences lacking quality scores, so filtering was different. TCRdb keeps only in-frame clones here, not all; method: immunoSEQ multiplex PCR. From that table come the V and J calls and clone size; the DNA was used to work out D and trimming. The table includes about 2.2 million clones, 85% to 95% detected once. The CDR3 runs to 16 residues. Germline CDR1 LNHDA, CDR2 SQIVND (reference sequence). Trimming removed 5 bases from V and 2 bases from J, with 16 bases in between.

The sequenced sample consisted of naive CD8+ T cells from PBMCs. This TCR was sampled from a young man in good health. Some clones in this sample may be carry-over from other donors' samples. This sequence joins TRBV19 and TRBJ2-1; possible D gene TRBD1, 6 bases. CDR3 nucleotide sequence: TGTGCCAGTAGTCCACCTACACCAGGGGCCTACAATGAGCAGTTCTTC. It encodes CASSPPTPGAYNEQFF.